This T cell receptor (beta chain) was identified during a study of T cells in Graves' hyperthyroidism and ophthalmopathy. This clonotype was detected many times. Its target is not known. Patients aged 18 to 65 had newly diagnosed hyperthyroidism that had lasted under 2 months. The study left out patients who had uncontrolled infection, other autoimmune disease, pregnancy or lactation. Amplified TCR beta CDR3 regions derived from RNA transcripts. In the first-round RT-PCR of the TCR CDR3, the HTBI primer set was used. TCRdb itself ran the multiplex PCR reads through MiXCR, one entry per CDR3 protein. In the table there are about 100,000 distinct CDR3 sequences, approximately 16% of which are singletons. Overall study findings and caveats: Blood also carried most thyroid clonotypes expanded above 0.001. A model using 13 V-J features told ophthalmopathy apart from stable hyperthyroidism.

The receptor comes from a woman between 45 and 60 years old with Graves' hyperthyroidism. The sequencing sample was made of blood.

In DNA form, the CDR3 reads TGTGCCAGCAGCCAACCCGCTCGCACAGATACGCAGTATTTT. This sequence encodes CASSQPARTDTQYF. The gene calls are TRBV3-1 and TRBJ2-3; D unclear. CDR3 length: 14 amino acids. V was shortened by 2 bases and J by 1 base, with 7 bases between the two germline ends. Germline-derived CDR1 and CDR2 are LGHDT and YNNKEL (reference sequence).